This TCR beta chain appears in the sequencing data of a study of Ad26.COV2.S vaccination and SARS-CoV-2 variants. Regarding treatment: 15 to 20 received Ad26.COV2.S at low or high dose, single or two shots; a few received placebo; per-sample allocation not given. On day 63 after the first injection, vaccine and placebo recipients gave samples. Wuhan-strain spike was delivered by a replication-incompetent Ad26 vector. Here immunoSEQ multiplex PCR was the method, and the copy in TCRdb shows in-frame clones only, minus some. The sample lists hundreds of thousands of clones, roughly four fifths occurring once. The CDR3 loop spans 17 amino acids. Germline V CDR1 and CDR2: SGHAT, FQNNGV. The V gene lost 8 bases and the J gene lost 7 bases, with 27 bases spanning the gap.

The source is a person aged 18-60 years who received the Ad26.COV2.S COVID-19 vaccine or a placebo. The chain employs TRBV11-2 and TRBJ2-1, with TRBD1 as a possible D gene (6 bases). The material was peripheral blood, obtained in a trial of Ad26.COV2.S vaccine versus placebo. This chain's CDR3 is CASYLGGMGSVENEQFF. DNA of the CDR3: TGTGCCAGCTACCTAGGGGGAATGGGCAGTGTAGAGAATGAGCAGTTCTTC. The variable domain in full, completed from reference TRBV11-2 and TRBJ2-1, reads EAGVAQSPRYKIIEKRQSVAFWCNPISGHATLYWYQQILGQGPKLLIQFQNNGVVDDSQLPKDRFSAERLKGVDSTLKIQPAKLEDSAVYLCASYLGGMGSVENEQFFGPGTRLTVL.